The present T cell receptor beta chain was sequenced within a study of T cell responses to AZD1222 COVID-19 vaccine. Study conclusions and caveats: Two AZD1222 administrations were followed by greater Spike-specific TCR breadth and depth. Only six AZD1222 recipients tested seropositive at baseline. White British people made up most donors, females outnumbered males, and clonal diversity was possibly underestimated.

Repertoires were generated with immunoSEQ multiplex PCR, while TCRdb's copy carries only in-frame clones and drops some. Of about 48,000 clones in the sample, approximately 86% are singletons; the top ten hold approximately 6.5%. The CDR3 loop spans 12 amino acids. In germline, CDR1 is SGHKS, CDR2 YYEKEE (reference sequence). Trimming took 4 bases from V and 8 from J; bases not matched to a gene: 3. A remark on this clone: Its antigen is still unknown.

The source material was peripheral blood, sampled 28 days after the second AZD1222 dose. V is TRBV5-5 and J is TRBJ2-1, with 7 bases matching TRBD1. The receptor's source is an adult who received the AZD1222 COVID-19 vaccine. The CDR3 region is CASSRQGYEQFF. The CDR3 bases are TGTGCCAGCAGCCGACAGGGTTATGAGCAGTTCTTC.